Sequencing of this TCR beta chain was carried out in a study of Ad26.COV2.S vaccination and SARS-CoV-2 variants. Using immunoSEQ multiplex PCR, the repertoire was profiled, and TCRdb retains in-frame clones only, with some absent. The sample carries about 400,000 clones, approximately 91% recorded once. This CDR3 contains 13 residues. V was clipped by 3 bases and J by 5 bases; unmatched bases: 3. Looked up from germline, CDR1 is PRHDT and CDR2 is FYEKMQ (reference sequence). Stated treatment: some 19 received Ad26.COV2.S at low or high dose, single or two shots; several received placebo; per-sample allocation not given. At day 63 after the first vaccine or placebo injection, samples were drawn.

This material consisted of peripheral blood, taken in a trial of Ad26.COV2.S vaccine versus placebo. This receptor was identified in a person between 18 and 65 years old who received the Ad26.COV2.S COVID-19 vaccine or a placebo. This rearrangement joins TRBV13 to TRBJ2-7, with TRBD1 matching over 8 bases. The DNA for the CDR3 is TGTGCCAGCAGCTTGGCAGGGGGCGACGAGCAGTACTTC. Residues: CASSLAGGDEQYF.